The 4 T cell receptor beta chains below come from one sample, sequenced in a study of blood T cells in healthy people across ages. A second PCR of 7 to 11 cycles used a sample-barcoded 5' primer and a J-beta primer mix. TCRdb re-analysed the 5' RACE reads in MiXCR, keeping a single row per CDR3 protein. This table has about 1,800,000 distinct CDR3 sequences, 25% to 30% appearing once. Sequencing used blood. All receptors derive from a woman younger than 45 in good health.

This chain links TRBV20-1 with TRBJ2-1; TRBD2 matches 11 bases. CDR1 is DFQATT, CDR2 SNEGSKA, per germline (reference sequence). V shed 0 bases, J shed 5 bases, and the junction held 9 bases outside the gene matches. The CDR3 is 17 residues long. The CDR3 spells CSARDYASGGTNNEQFF. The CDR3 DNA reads TGCAGTGCTAGAGATTATGCTAGCGGGGGGACTAACAATGAGCAGTTCTTC.

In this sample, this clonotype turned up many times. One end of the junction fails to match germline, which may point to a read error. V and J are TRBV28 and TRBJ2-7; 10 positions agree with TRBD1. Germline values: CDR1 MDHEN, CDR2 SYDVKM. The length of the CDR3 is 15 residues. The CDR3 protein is CASSPRTGGTYEQYF. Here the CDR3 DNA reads TGCGCCAGCAGCCCCCGGACAGGGGGAACCTACGAGCAGTACTTC.

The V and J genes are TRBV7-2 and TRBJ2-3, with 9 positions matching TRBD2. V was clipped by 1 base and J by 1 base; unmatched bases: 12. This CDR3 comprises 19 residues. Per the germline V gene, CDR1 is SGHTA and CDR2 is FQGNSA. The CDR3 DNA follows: TGTGCCAGCAGCTTAGACCGTGATGCGGGAGGGCCCGGCACAGATACGCAGTATTTT. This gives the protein CASSLDRDAGGPGTDTQYF.

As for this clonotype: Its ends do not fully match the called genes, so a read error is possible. DNA of the CDR3: TGTGCCAGCAGCCCGGGGGGAGAGACCCAGGACTTC. Protein: CASSPGGETQDF. The rearrangement links TRBV7-2 to TRBJ2-5, with TRBD2 matching 7 bases. Per germline, CDR1 SGHTA and CDR2 FQGNSA. This CDR3 is 12 amino acids long.